This T cell receptor (beta chain) came from a study of blood T cell repertoires in COVID-19. At the level of the study: The United States, Italy and Spain supplied acute and convalescent COVID-19 samples. In each case, the material was cDNA or gDNA derived from T cells, B-cell-depleted T cells, or PBMCs.

The germline V gene has CDR1 SGHAT and CDR2 FQNNGV. V was pared by 7 bases and J by 0 bases, with 13 bases between. There are 14 residues in the CDR3. Enrolled through a virtual design, the participants were between roughly 18 and 95 years of age and came from approximately 25 US areas. Cohort 3 recovered donors had two negative PCRs, clearance, or symptom resolution. Some clones are missing from TCRdb's copy, which holds only in-frame ones; the method was immunoSEQ multiplex PCR. The data show roughly 200,000 clones, with 80% to 90% seen just once and around 9% held by the top ten. The source material was PBMCs or T cells enriched from blood (not recorded which). This receptor was identified in a middle-aged man who had recovered from COVID-19. The chain employs TRBV11-2 and TRBJ2-7; D unresolved. The CDR3, as DNA: TGTGCCAGCACCCCGGGTTACGGCTCCTACGAGCAGTACTTC. This codes for CASTPGYGSYEQYF.